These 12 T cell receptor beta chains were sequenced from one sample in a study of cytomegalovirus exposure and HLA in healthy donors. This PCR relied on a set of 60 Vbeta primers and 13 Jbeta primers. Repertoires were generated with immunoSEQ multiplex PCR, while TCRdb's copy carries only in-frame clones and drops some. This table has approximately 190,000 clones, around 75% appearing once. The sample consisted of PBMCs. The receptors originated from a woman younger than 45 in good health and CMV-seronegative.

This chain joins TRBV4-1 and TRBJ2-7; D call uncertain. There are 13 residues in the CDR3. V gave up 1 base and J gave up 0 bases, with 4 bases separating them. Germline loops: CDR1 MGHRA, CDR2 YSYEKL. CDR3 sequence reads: CASSQVSSYEQYF. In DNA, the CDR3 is TGCGCCAGCAGCCAAGTCTCCTCCTACGAGCAGTACTTC.

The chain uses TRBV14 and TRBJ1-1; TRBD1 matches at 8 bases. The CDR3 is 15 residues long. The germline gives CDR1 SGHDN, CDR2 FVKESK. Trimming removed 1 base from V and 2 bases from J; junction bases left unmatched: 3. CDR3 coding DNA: TGTGCCAGCAGCCAAGTAGACAGGGGTAACACTGAAGCTTTCTTT. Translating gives CASSQVDRGNTEAFF.

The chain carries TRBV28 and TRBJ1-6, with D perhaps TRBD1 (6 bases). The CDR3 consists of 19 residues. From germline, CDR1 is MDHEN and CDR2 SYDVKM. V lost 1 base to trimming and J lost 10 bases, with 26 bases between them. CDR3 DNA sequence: TGTGCCAGCAGTTTATTTTTTTCGACAGGTACAGTCCAAAGGTCACCCCTCCACTTT. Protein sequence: CASSLFFSTGTVQRSPLHF.

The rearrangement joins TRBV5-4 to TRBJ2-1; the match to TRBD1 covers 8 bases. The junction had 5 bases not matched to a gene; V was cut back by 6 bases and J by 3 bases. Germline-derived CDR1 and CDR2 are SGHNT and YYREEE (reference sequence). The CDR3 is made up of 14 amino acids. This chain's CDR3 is CASTQGAFYNEQFF. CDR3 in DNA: TGTGCCAGCACCCAGGGGGCTTTCTACAATGAGCAGTTCTTC.

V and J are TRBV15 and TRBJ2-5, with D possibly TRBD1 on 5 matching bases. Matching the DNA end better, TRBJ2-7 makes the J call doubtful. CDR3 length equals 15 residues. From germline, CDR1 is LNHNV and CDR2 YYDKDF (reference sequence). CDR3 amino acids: CATSRDRVVSYEQYF. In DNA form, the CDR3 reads TGTGCCACCAGCAGAGACAGGGTAGTTTCCTACGAGCAGTACTTC.

The CDR3 loop is CASPGTAAYEQYF. In nucleotides, the CDR3 is TGTGCCAGCCCCGGGACAGCTGCCTACGAGCAGTACTTC. The V call is TRBV6-1, the J call TRBJ2-7; 7 bases line up with TRBD1. CDR1 and CDR2 (germline): MNHNS, SASEGT. V trimming: 8 bases; J trimming: 2 bases; junction bases outside the gene matches: 6. The CDR3 sequence is 13 residues long.

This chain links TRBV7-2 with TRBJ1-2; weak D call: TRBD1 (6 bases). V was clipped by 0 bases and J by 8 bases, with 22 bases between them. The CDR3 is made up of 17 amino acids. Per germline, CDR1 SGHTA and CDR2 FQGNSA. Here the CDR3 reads CASSLANFRQGSWGYTF. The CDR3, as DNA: TGTGCCAGCAGCTTAGCGAACTTCCGGCAGGGGAGTTGGGGCTACACCTTC.

The CDR3 here is CASSPRDSYSYEQYF. DNA of the CDR3: TGTGCCAGCAGCCCAAGGGACAGTTATTCCTACGAGCAGTACTTC. V and J are TRBV7-9 and TRBJ2-7; 7 bases are a match to TRBD1. V gave up 5 bases and J gave up 1 base; unmatched junction bases: 8. This CDR3 contains 15 residues. Per germline, CDR1 SEHNR and CDR2 FQNEAQ (reference sequence). The variable domain in full, completed from reference TRBV7-9 and TRBJ2-7, reads DTGVSQNPRHKITKRGQNVTFRCDPISEHNRLYWYRQTLGQGPEFLTYFQNEAQLEKSRLLSDRFSAERPKGSFSTLEIQRTEQGDSAMYLCASSPRDSYSYEQYFGPGTRLTVT.

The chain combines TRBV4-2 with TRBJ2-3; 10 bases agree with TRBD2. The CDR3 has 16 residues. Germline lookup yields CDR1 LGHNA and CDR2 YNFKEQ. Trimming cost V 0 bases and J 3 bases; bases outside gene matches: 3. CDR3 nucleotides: TGTGCCAGCAGCCAAGAGCCAGCGGGAGGGACAGATACGCAGTATTTT. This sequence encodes CASSQEPAGGTDTQYF.

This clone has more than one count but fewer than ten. The CDR3 DNA is TGTGCCAGCATCCGAAATACAGGGACGAATGAAAAACTGTTTTTT. It codes for CASIRNTGTNEKLFF. The chain carries TRBV6-6 and TRBJ1-4; a weak D match, TRBD1 (6 bases). V dropped 7 bases and J dropped 5 bases, with 17 bases sitting between them. Germline lookup yields CDR1 MNHNY and CDR2 SVGAGI (reference sequence). The CDR3 consists of 15 residues.

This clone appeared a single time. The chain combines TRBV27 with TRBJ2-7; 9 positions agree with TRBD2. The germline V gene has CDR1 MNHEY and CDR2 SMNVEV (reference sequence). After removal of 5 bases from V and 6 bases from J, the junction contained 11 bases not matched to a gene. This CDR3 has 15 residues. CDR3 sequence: CASSKPGLAGLEQYF. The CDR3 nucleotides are TGTGCCAGCAGTAAACCGGGACTAGCTGGTCTCGAGCAGTACTTC.

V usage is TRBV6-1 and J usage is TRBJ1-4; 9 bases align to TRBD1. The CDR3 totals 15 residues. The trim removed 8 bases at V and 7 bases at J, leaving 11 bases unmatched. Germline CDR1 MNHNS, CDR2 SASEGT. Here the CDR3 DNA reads TGTGCCAGCGTGGGACAGGGCGGATCGGCTGAAAAACTGTTTTTT. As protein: CASVGQGGSAEKLFF.